A selection of T cell receptor beta chains follows, all from one sample in a study of blood T cell repertoires in COVID-19. TCRdb's table, derived via immunoSEQ multiplex PCR, lists solely in-frame clones and lacks some. Of some 120,000 clones in the sample, approximately 78% were seen once. Sequences were obtained from peripheral blood. The receptors here all came from a man in his 70s with acute or convalescent COVID-19. CDR3s include the opening cysteine and the closing phenylalanine or tryptophan. The D gene is left open where the match is weak. Clone size is shown for a subset of rows, as once, few, many or a class of expanded clone.

d_call | j_call | v_call | clone_size | cdr3_aa | cdr3_nt
TRBD1 | TRBJ2-3 | TRBV5-1 | . | CASSLGQGVADTQYF | TGCGCCAGCAGCTTGGGACAGGGAGTCGCAGATACGCAGTATTTT
TRBD1 | TRBJ1-2 | TRBV3-1/TRBV3-2 | . | CASKQQGGLGYGYTF | TGTGCCAGCAAACAACAGGGGGGACTTGGCTATGGCTACACCTTC
. | TRBJ2-7 | TRBV6-5 | once | CASNPNGGSYEQYF | TGTGCCAGCAATCCCAACGGGGGCTCCTACGAGCAGTACTTC
. | TRBJ1-5 | TRBV18 | once | CASSRTGDNQPQHF | TGTGCCAGCTCACGGACGGGAGACAATCAGCCCCAGCATTTT
TRBD1 | TRBJ1-6 | TRBV18 | . | CASSPGTGGHSPLHF | TGTGCCAGCTCACCTGGGACAGGGGGGCACTCACCCCTCCACTTT
TRBD2 | TRBJ2-2 | TRBV4-2 | . | CASSQDLAGGIGELFF | TGTGCCAGCAGCCAAGATTTGGCGGGAGGGATCGGGGAGCTGTTTTTT
. | TRBJ2-3 | TRBV23-1 | . | CAFCRGSDTQYF | TGCGCCTTTTGTAGGGGTTCAGATACGCAGTATTTT
. | TRBJ1-1 | TRBV5-8 | few | CASSRGLGLLNTEAFF | TGTGCCAGCAGCCGTGGTTTGGGCCTCTTGAACACTGAAGCTTTCTTT
. | TRBJ2-3 | TRBV29-1 | . | CSVVPPGRVGTDTQYF | TGCAGCGTTGTCCCTCCGGGAAGGGTGGGCACAGATACGCAGTATTTT
. | TRBJ2-7 | TRBV21-1 | . | CASSMDSYEQYF | TGTGCCAGCAGCATGGACAGCTACGAGCAGTACTTC
TRBD1 | TRBJ1-1 | TRBV19 | . | CASSITGVNTEAFF | TGTGCCAGTAGTATTACAGGGGTGAACACTGAAGCTTTCTTT
TRBD1 | TRBJ1-2 | TRBV2 | . | CASSEARTGAGGYTF | TGTGCCAGCAGTGAAGCGCGGACAGGGGCAGGTGGCTACACCTTC
TRBD1 | TRBJ2-7 | TRBV28 | . | CATTDRVFYEQYF | TGTGCCACCACGGACAGGGTATTCTACGAGCAGTACTTC
. | TRBJ2-3 | TRBV29-1 | . | CSVAQGLASTDTQYF | TGCAGCGTTGCTCAGGGCCTTGCTAGCACAGATACGCAGTATTTT
TRBD2 | TRBJ2-1 | TRBV7-8 | . | CASQTPGLAGPVYNEQFF | TGTGCCAGCCAAACCCCGGGACTAGCTGGCCCTGTGTACAATGAGCAGTTCTTC